A selection of T cell receptor beta chains follows, all from one sample in a study of immune heterogeneity within non-small cell lung tumors. TCRdb itself ran the multiplex PCR reads through MiXCR, one entry per CDR3 protein. The data hold approximately 4,600 distinct CDR3 sequences, with about 34% observed a single time. Sequencing was performed on lung tumor tissue. The receptors come from a woman between 50 and 59 years old with non-small cell lung cancer. Each CDR3 is given without its conserved first and last residue.

v_call	j_call	cdr3_aa
TRBV19	TRBJ1-1	ASLGTEAF
TRBV29-1	TRBJ2-7	SDGTGGHEQY
TRBV6-9	TRBJ1-4	ASSHAGTGGYEKLF
TRBV3-1	TRBJ2-7	ASSQVFGYYEQY
TRBV9	TRBJ2-7	ASSSSDSSYEQY
TRBV5-1	TRBJ1-5	AISLGGGSGNQPQH
TRBV19	TRBJ1-1	ASSLGLRGAF
TRBV3-1	TRBJ2-7	ASSPSSLYEQY
TRBV15	TRBJ2-3	ATSGGGADTQY
TRBV11-2	TRBJ2-5	ASSLDLGARTQY
TRBV2	TRBJ2-1	ASSGLSTYNEQF
TRBV24-1	TRBJ1-1	ATRTGTGENTEAF
TRBV30	TRBJ1-1	AWSVGSNTEAF
TRBV28	TRBJ2-2	ASSLDRGFDTGELF
TRBV4-1	TRBJ1-4	ASSQEDRRSNEKLF
TRBV5-1	TRBJ2-7	ASSRGGYEQY
TRBV11-2	TRBJ2-7	ASSSGTRDYEQY
TRBV5-5	TRBJ2-2	ASRTGNGELF
TRBV20-1	TRBJ2-1	SAPKLSNEQF
TRBV10-1	TRBJ1-2	ASSPTTRGNYGYT
TRBV30	TRBJ2-2	AWSVGAGELF
TRBV20-1	TRBJ2-7	SAMFTGTAYPEQY
TRBV6-6	TRBJ1-1	ASSYSGKYTEAF
TRBV5-5	TRBJ2-1	ASSLLPRSGSYNEQF
TRBV7-9	TRBJ2-1	ASSLTSGGTHEQF
TRBV11-1	TRBJ2-5	ASSQTSSSWFGETQY
TRBV24-1	TRBJ2-2	ATSDLNRGPDTGELF
TRBV11-2	TRBJ2-5	PSSLCHRETQY
TRBV7-3	TRBJ2-1	ASSSSPGQGSNEQF
TRBV6-1	TRBJ1-2	ASSEALQDSYGYT
TRBV12-3/TRBV12-4	TRBJ1-6	ASSRGQGLNSPLH
TRBV7-2	TRBJ1-4	ASSLSTGGTEKLF
TRBV7-8	TRBJ2-3	ASSLGLSGRGATDTQY
TRBV6-1	TRBJ2-1	ASKNGAPRSINEQF
TRBV5-1	TRBJ2-7	ASSLVVGQPSYEQY
TRBV6-1	TRBJ1-6	ASSQDRGSPLH
TRBV30	TRBJ1-6	AWSLESSYNSPLH
TRBV28	TRBJ2-7	ASSHSGGGKTFSYEQY
TRBV6-5	TRBJ2-1	TSSYSLLAGGPNEQF
TRBV9	TRBJ2-5	ASSVGTTSQETQY
TRBV20-1	TRBJ2-7	SAQNGRSGFYEQY
TRBV2	TRBJ1-6	ASSQGTGGGSLH
TRBV6-1	TRBJ2-7	ASSEYLRAYEQY
TRBV6-2/TRBV6-3	TRBJ1-1	ASSGDRGAF
TRBV20-1	TRBJ1-2	SGTVNYGYT
TRBV24-1	TRBJ2-1	VTSDRDRGDYNEQF
TRBV20-1	TRBJ2-1	SAPRGPNEQF
TRBV18	TRBJ1-1	ASSQGQAFTEAF